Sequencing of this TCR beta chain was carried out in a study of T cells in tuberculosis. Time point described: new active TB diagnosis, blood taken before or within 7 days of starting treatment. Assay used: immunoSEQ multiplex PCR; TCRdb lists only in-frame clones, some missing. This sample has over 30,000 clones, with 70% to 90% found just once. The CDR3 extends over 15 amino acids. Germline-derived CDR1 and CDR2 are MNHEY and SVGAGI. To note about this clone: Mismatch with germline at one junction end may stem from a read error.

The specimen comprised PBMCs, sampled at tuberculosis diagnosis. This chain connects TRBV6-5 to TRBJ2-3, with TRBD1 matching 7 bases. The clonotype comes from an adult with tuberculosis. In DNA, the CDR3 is TGTGCCAGCAGCCCAGAGGGGGCTAGCACAGATTCGCAGTATTTT. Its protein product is CASSPEGASTDSQYF.